This T cell receptor (beta chain) was recovered during a study of shared clonotypes between healthy human individuals. V was pared by 4 bases and J by 6 bases, with 15 bases between. The germline gives CDR1 MNHNS, CDR2 SASEGT. The CDR3 consists of 14 residues. Using immunoSEQ multiplex PCR, the repertoire was profiled, and TCRdb retains in-frame clones only, with some absent. This table has roughly 2.5 million clones, approximately 94% appearing once. The chain uses TRBV6-1 and TRBJ1-1, with D possibly being TRBD1 (6 bases). This TCR was sampled from a man younger than 35 in good health. The sequencing input was naive CD4+ T cells sorted from blood. Subset: CD45RA+ positively selected. CDR3 sequence (DNA): TGTGCCAGCAGTGTCAAGGGGGTATGGGCTGAAGCTTTCTTT. Its translation: CASSVKGVWAEAFF.